This T cell receptor beta chain was retrieved from a study of blood T cell repertoires in COVID-19. Trimming stripped 1 base from V and 2 bases from J, with 16 bases between. This CDR3 is 17 amino acids long. Germline CDR1 is SGHTA and CDR2 is FQGNSA. In this sample, this clone turned up once. Assay used: immunoSEQ multiplex PCR; TCRdb lists only in-frame clones, some missing. The data contain 220,000 or so clones, around 83% of them singletons. This receptor was identified in a man aged 50-60 years who had recovered from COVID-19. The sequenced sample consisted of peripheral blood. The chain has TRBV7-2 and TRBJ2-3; D might be TRBD2 (5 bases). CDR3 nucleotides: TGTGCCAGCAGCTTAGAGCGTTCCAGCGGCTACACAGATACGCAGTATTTT. Translating gives CASSLERSSGYTDTQYF.